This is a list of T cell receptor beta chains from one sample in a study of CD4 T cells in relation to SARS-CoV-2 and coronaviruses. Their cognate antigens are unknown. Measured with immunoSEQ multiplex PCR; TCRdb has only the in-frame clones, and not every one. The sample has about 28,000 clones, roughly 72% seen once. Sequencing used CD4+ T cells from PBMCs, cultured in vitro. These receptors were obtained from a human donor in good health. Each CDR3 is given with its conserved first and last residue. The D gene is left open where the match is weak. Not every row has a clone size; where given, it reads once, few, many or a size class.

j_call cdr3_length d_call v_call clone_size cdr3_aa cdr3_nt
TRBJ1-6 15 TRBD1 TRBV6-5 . CASSRGRDSNSPLHF TGTGCCAGCAGCCGCGGGCGGGACAGCAATTCACCCCTCCACTTT
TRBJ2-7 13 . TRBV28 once CASTGGTDYEQYF TGTGCCAGCACAGGGGGGACCGACTACGAGCAGTACTTC
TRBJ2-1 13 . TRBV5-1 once CASSPSWDNEQFF TGCGCCAGCAGCCCCAGCTGGGACAACGAGCAGTTCTTC
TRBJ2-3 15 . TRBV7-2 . CASSTSAGGTDTQYF .
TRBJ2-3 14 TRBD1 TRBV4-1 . CASSLDRWADTQYF TGCGCCAGCAGCCTGGACAGGTGGGCAGATACGCAGTATTTT
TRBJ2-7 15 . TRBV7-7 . CASSLASLQGYEQYF TGTGCCAGCAGCTTAGCCTCCCTCCAGGGCTACGAGCAGTACTTC
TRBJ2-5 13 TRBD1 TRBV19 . CASGTGTGETQYF TGTGCCAGTGGGACAGGGACGGGAGAGACCCAGTACTTC
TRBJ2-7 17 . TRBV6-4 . CASLAGPGSERTYEQYF TGTGCCAGCCTCGCGGGACCCGGGTCGGAGAGAACCTACGAGCAGTACTTC
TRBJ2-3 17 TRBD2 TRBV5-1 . CASSLVLAGGPGDTQYF TGCGCCAGCAGCTTGGTCCTAGCGGGAGGGCCAGGAGATACGCAGTATTTT
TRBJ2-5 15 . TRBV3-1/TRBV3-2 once CASSQVLASPKTQYF TGTGCCAGCAGCCAAGTCCTAGCCAGCCCCAAGACCCAGTACTTC
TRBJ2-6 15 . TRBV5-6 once CASSLPPPGANVLTF TGTGCCAGCAGCCTGCCCCCCCCCGGGGCCAACGTCCTGACTTTC
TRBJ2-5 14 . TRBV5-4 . CASSSTGFQETQYF TGTGCCAGCAGCTCGACAGGATTCCAAGAGACCCAGTACTTC
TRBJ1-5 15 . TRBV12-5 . CASGLLQGGNQPQHF TGTGCTAGTGGTTTACTGCAGGGAGGCAATCAGCCCCAGCATTTT
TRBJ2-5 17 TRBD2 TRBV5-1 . CASSSGTSGVSVETQYF TGCGCCAGCAGCTCCGGGACTAGCGGGGTCTCGGTAGAGACCCAGTACTTC
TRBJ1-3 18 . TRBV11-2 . CASSKPSVRTFSGNTIYF TGTGCCAGCAGCAAACCCTCAGTAAGGACCTTCTCTGGAAACACCATATATTTT
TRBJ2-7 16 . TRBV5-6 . CASTFSIREKTYEQYF TGTGCCAGCACCTTCAGTATACGGGAGAAAACCTACGAGCAGTACTTC
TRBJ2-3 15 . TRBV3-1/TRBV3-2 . CASSQVLTSTDTQYF TGTGCCAGCAGCCAGGTGTTAACTAGCACAGATACGCAGTATTTT
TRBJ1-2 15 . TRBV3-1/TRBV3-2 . CASSQGRAANYGYTF TGTGCCAGCAGCCAGGGGAGGGCCGCTAACTATGGCTACACCTTC
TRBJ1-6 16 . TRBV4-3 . CASSQSGPGDNSPLHF TGCGCCAGCAGCCAATCAGGCCCCGGAGACAATTCACCCCTCCACTTT
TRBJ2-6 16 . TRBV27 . CASRPFQLSGANVLTF TGTGCCAGCAGACCTTTTCAACTGTCTGGGGCCAACGTCCTGACTTTC
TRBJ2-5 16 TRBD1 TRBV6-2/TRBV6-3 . CASSRPGTGIQETQYF TGTGCCAGCAGTCGTCCCGGGACAGGGATCCAAGAGACCCAGTACTTC
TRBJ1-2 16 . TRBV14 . CASSKVDSYGTYGYTF TGTGCCAGCAGCAAAGTTGACAGTTATGGGACCTATGGCTACACCTTC
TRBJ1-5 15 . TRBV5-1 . CASRPGAAFNQPQHF TGCGCCAGCAGACCCGGAGCGGCGTTCAATCAGCCCCAGCATTTT
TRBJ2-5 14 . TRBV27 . CASSIGSLWETQYF TGTGCCAGCAGTATCGGTTCTCTCTGGGAGACCCAGTACTTC
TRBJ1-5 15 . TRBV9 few CASSVDQGWNQPQHF TGTGCCAGCAGCGTAGATCAGGGATGGAATCAGCCCCAGCATTTT
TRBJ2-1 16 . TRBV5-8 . CASSLRGGGQYNEQFF TGTGCCAGCAGCCTCCGGGGAGGGGGCCAATACAATGAGCAGTTCTTC